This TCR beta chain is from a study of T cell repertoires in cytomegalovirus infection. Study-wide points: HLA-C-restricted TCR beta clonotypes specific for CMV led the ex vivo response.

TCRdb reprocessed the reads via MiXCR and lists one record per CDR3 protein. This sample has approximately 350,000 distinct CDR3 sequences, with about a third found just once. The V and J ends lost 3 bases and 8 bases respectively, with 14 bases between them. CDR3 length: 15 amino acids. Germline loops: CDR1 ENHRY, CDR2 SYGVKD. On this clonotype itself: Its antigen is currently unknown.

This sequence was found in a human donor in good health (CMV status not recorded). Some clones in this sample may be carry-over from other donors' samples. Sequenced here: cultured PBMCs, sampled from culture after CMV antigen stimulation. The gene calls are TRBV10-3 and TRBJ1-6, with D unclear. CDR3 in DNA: TGTGCCATCAGTGATTCGGTGGACCTTGATTCACCCCTCCACTTT. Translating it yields CAISDSVDLDSPLHF.